Below, one T cell receptor beta chain is given with its context. Its specific antigen is unknown. Nothing much larger sits one base from this clone, and base qualities are not available. These data come from a study of CXCR4 blockade with PD-1 therapy in pancreatic cancer (dated by TCRdb to about 2019). In the study overall: Multiplex immunohistochemistry and TCRbeta immunosequencing of resected pancreatic ductal adenocarcinoma were combined in the study with ex vivo slice culture in which PD-1 and CXCR4 blockade were tested. To look at intratumoral heterogeneity, the researchers TCR-sequenced two geographically distinct regions from each of roughly six tumors. Findings and caveats that apply to the study as a whole: Although tumors showed clonal expansion, with a mean productive clonality of about 0.15 compared with approximately 0.05 in healthy blood, clonality was not correlated with survival. Because only TCRbeta chains were sequenced, true antigen-specificity overlap among the convergent dominant clones remained unconfirmed, awaiting paired alpha-beta single-cell sequencing. A strong correlation was found between the frequency of an amino acid clone and the number of distinct nucleotide rearrangements encoding that clone, which suggests convergent selection driven by common tumor antigens.

There are 15 amino acids in the CDR3, from cysteine to phenylalanine inclusive. Only CDR3 DNA remains: 45 bases, in frame from the first base. CDR1 and CDR2 were assigned from the germline V gene (reference sequence) as GTSNPN and SVGIG. V is cut by 0 bases and J by 4 bases, and the space between the germline ends is 12 bases. None of the patients whose archived tumor blocks were used had received neoadjuvant therapy prior to resection. In the preserved-tissue arm, the study used over 28 surgical resection samples taken from roughly 25 pancreatic ductal adenocarcinoma patients who had not previously been treated. DNA for the resection arm was extracted from ten 5-micron curls of FFPE tumor cut next to the multiplex immunohistochemistry slide. Using the immunoSEQ Assay at Adaptive Biotechnologies, the researchers immunosequenced TCRbeta CDR3 regions from the extracted DNA. The paper's processing steps were these. To measure the absolute abundance of each unique TCRbeta CDR3, the sequences were collapsed and filtered. Clonality was defined as 1 minus Pielou's evenness, computed on productive in-frame rearrangements only. Regional overlap was measured by following the top 100 nucleotide rearrangements across paired samples, and the Morisita index was used to compare paired samples with unrelated samples. The immunoSEQ Rearrangement Details tool was used to assess convergence of nucleotide rearrangements onto identical amino acid sequences. TCRdb retrieved this table from immuneACCESS and kept in-frame rearrangements only. Not all clones are present; in checked studies, unresolved V genes account for under half, and no reason is known for the remainder. V, J and clone size are those of that table, while D and trimming were read from the DNA. This sample has about 2,700 clones in its table, and under 50% of those were observed once. The ten largest clones take up 5.5% to 6.5% of the sample.

The material sequenced was tumor tissue. The receptor chain draws on TRBV30 and TRBJ1-4, with the D gene uncertain. The receptor's source is a human donor with pancreatic ductal adenocarcinoma. DNA sequence: TGTGCCTGGAGTGTAAGACGAGCTCTTAATGAAAAACTGTTTTTT. Protein translation: CAWSVRRALNEKLFF.